This T cell receptor (beta chain) comes out of a study of tumor and adjacent non-tumor tissue in lung cancer. A modified ARM-PCR protocol with three rounds of nested PCR amplified TCRbeta. TCRdb reprocessed the multiplex PCR reads via MiXCR and lists one record per CDR3 protein. This sample has about 200,000 distinct CDR3 sequences, with around 70% found just once. CDR1 and CDR2 (germline): DFQATT, SNEGSKA (reference sequence). The CDR3 loop spans 12 amino acids. V lost 6 bases and J 1 base, leaving 9 bases between the germline ends. This sample's RNA came from whole unsorted tissue. This sequence originates from a man aged 55 to 70 with non-small cell lung cancer. Sequencing was performed on lung tumor tissue. The chain has TRBV20-1 and TRBJ1-2, with D possibly being TRBD1 (5 bases). The CDR3 loop is CSASRGNYGYTF. The DNA for the CDR3 is TGCAGTGCCAGTAGGGGTAACTATGGCTACACCTTC.